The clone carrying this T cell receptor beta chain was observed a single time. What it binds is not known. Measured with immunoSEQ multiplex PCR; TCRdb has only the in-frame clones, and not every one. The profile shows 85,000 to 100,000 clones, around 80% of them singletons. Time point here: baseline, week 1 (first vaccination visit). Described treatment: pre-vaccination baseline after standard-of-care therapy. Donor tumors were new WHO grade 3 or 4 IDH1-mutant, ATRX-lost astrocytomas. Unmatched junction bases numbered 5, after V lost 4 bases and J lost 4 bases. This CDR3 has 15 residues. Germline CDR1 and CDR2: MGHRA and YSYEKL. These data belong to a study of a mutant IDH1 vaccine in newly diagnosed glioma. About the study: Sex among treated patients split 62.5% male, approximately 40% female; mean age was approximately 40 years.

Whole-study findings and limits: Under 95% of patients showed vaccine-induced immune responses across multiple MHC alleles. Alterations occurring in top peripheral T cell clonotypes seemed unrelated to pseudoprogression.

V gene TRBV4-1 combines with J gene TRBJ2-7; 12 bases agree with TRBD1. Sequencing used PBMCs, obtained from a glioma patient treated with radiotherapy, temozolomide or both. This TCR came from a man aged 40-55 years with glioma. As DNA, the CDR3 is TGCGCCAGCAGCCCGGGGACAGGGGGCGGGTACGAGCAGTACTTC. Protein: CASSPGTGGGYEQYF.